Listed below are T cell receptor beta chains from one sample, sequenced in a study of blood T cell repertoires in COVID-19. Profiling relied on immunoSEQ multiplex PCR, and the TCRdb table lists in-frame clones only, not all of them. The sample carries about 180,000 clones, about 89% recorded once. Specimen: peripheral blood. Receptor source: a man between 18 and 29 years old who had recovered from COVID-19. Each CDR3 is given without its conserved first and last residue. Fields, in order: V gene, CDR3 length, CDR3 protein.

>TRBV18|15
ASSPSGQGFTNEKLF
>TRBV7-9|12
ASSLIRGAGELF
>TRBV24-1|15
ATSALQPGLGGNEQF
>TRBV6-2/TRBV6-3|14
ASSYAGGPGANVLT
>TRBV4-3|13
ASSQEWGSEYGYT
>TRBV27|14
ASSSLTGGPNQPQH
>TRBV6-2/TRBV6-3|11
ASSYSTNNEQF
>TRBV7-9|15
ASSPRDILAGGREQY
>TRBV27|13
ASSPWDSHTDTQY
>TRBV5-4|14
ASSPAGAAGWNTIY
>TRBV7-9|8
ASSLDGYT
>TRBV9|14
ASSVRGLIDTGELF
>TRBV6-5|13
ASSFGQVSSYEQY
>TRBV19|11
ASSMISSYEQF
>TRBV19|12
ASSSAPAGEKLF
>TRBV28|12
ASSPPLAIYEQY
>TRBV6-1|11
ASSEGPSYEQY
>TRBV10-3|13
AISLPGLAVNEQF
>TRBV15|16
ATSTPQIAGGPGDTQY
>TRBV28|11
ASSLNRGSEAF
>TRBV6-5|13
ASSYSAGWRETQY
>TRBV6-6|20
ASSPDGTGWRMSSGASYEQY
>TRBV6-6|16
ASSPGGRGVGSHTEAF
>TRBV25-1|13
ASSGPGYSNQPQH
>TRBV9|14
ASSLGGTSSTDTQY
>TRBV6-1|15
ASSEARRPLGNTEAF
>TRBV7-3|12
ASSMGHPLSPLH
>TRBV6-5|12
ASSYSISGWEQY
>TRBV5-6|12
ASSSRQTPYEQY
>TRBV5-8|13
ASSWGTTLNTEAF
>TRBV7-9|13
ASSLSVSMNTEAF
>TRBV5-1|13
ASSLSGSWQETQY
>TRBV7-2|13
ASSTRQGANQPQH
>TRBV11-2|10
ASSLPNSPLH
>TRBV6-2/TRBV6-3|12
ASSSNGDNSPLH
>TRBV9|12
ASSVEAGGGTQY
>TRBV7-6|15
ASSLGIAALSYNEQF
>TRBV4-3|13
ASSQDGGRADTQY
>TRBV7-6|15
ASSLLTSGALQGEQF
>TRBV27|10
ASSLRGQPQH
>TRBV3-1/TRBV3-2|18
ASSQRTKTTSGRFYNEQF
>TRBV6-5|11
ASSFRGTYEQY
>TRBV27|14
ASSLQGTSVRGEQY
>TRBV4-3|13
ASSQDPAGAYEQY
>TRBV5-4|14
ASSLGAGKHTGELF
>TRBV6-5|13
ASSYSTGAITEAF
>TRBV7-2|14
ASSSFAGTGRYEQY
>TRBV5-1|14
ASSLGTSGHTDTQY
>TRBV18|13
ASSPVPISGNTIY
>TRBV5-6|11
ASSSGTQYEQY
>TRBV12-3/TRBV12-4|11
ASSQRDNYGYT
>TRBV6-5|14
ASSYSRDTSNTEAF
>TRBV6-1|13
ASSERDRGWRGYT
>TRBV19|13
ASRASGRGTGELF